This T cell receptor (beta chain) was identified in a study of shared clonotypes between healthy human individuals. Study-wide findings and caveats: Naive subsets tended to show greater estimated richness than memory subsets.

The V gene's germline CDR1 is MNHEY and CDR2 SVGAGI. The CDR3 covers 14 residues. J was trimmed by 7 bases and V by 6 bases; bases with no gene match: 5. The authors ran the assay at deep level. Only in-frame clones appear in the TCRdb table, and some are missing; sequencing was by immunoSEQ multiplex PCR. Here the sample spans 150,000 to 200,000 clones, 85% to 95% being singletons. Healthy HIV-negative adults without recent acute infections or vaccinations served as donors. Negatively enriched CD4+ T cells were divided by CD45RA into naive and memory. In regard to this clone: Its antigen is unidentified.

The rearrangement joins TRBV6-5 to TRBJ2-7, with 14 bases lining up with TRBD2. Sequencing was done on a sample of naive CD4+ T cells sorted from blood. As for subset: CD45RA+ positively selected. The receptor was derived from a woman aged 25 to 39 in good health. CDR3 DNA sequence: TGTGCCAGCAGAACTGGACTAGCGGGAGGAGAGCAGTACTTC. It codes for CASRTGLAGGEQYF.